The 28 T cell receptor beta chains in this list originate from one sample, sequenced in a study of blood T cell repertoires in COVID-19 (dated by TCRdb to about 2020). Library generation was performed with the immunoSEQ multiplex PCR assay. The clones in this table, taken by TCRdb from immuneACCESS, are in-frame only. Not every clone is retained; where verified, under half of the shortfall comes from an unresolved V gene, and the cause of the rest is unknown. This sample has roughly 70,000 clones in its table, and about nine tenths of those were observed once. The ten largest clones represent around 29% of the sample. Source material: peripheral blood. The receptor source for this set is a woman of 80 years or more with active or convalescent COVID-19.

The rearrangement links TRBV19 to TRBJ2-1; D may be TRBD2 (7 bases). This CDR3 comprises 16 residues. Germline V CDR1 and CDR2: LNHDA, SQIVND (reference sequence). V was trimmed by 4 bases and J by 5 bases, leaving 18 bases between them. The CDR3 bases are TGTGCCAGTAGTAAAGGGAGGGGGGTTTGGGACAATGAGCAGTTCTTC. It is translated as CASSKGRGVWDNEQFF.

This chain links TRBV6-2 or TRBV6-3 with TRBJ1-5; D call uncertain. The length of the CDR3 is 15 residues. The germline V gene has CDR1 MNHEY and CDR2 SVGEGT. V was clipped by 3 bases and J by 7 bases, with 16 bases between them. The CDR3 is CASSYVTPRKQPQHF. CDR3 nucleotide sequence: TGTGCCAGCAGTTATGTGACTCCTCGGAAACAGCCCCAGCATTTT.

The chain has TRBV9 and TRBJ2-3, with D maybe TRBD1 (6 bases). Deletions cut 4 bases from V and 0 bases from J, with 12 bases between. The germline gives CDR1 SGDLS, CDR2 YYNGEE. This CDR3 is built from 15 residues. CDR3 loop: CASSPPDRSTDTQYF. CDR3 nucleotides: TGTGCCAGCAGCCCCCCCGACAGGAGCACAGATACGCAGTATTTT. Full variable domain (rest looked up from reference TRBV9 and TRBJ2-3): DSGVTQTPKHLITATGQRVTLRCSPRSGDLSVYWYQQSLDQGLQFLIQYYNGEERAKGNILERFSAQQFPDLHSELNLSSLELGDSALYFCASSPPDRSTDTQYFGPGTRLTVL.

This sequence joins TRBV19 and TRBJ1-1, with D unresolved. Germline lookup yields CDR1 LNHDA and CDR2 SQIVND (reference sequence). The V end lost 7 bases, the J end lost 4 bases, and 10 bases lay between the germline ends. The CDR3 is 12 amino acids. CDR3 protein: CASISGSTEAFF. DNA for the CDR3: TGTGCCAGTATCTCGGGGTCCACTGAAGCTTTCTTT.

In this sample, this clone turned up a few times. The CDR3 region has the DNA TGCGCCAGCAGCCAAGAGTGGCGGACAGGGCGGAGGGAGCAGTACTTC. It translates to CASSQEWRTGRREQYF. The J gene is TRBJ2-7, the V gene TRBV4-3; TRBD1 agrees at 8 bases. J lost 7 bases, V lost 0 bases, and 11 bases had no gene match. The CDR3 contains 16 residues. CDR1 LGHNA and CDR2 YSLEER come from the germline V gene.

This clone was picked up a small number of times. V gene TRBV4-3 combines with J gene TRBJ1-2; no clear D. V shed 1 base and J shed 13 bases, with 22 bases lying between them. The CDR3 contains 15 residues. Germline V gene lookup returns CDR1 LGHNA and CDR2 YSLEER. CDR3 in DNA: TGCGCCAGCAGCCAAGGCCCCTCAGCGGCACAGACTCGCACCTTC. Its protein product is CASSQGPSAAQTRTF.

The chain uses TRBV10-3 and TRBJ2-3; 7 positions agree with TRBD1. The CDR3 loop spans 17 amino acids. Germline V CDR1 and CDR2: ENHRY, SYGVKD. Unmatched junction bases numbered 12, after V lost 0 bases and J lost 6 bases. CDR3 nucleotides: TGTGCCATCAGTGAGTCGGGCCTTTCAGGGGGAGTTGATACGCAGTATTTT. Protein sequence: CAISESGLSGGVDTQYF.

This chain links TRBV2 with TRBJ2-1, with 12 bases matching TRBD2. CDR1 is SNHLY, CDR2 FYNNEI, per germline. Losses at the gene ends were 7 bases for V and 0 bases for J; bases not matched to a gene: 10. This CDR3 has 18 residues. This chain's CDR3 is CASIALAGGRSSYNEQFF. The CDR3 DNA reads TGTGCCAGCATAGCACTAGCGGGGGGACGAAGCTCCTACAATGAGCAGTTCTTC.

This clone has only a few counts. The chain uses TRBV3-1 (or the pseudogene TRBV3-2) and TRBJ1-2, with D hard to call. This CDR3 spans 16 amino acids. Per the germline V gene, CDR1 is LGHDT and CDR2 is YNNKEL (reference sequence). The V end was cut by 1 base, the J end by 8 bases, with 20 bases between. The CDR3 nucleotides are TGTGCCAGCAGCCAAGGGCCGGGAGAGTACGTAGTCGGCTACACCTTC. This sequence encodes CASSQGPGEYVVGYTF.

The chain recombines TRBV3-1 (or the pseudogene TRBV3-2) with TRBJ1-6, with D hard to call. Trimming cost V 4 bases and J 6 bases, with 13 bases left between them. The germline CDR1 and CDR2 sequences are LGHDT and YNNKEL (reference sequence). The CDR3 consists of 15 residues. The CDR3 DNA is TGTGCCAGCAGCCGCCAGTGGGCCGGTAATTCACCCCTCCACTTT. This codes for CASSRQWAGNSPLHF.

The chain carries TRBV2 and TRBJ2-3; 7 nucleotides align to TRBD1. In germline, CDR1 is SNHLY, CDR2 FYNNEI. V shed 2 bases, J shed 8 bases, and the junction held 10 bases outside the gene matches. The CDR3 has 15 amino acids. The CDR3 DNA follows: TGTGCCAGCAGTGAACCTGGGGACAGCAAACTTACGCAGTATTTT. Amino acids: CASSEPGDSKLTQYF.

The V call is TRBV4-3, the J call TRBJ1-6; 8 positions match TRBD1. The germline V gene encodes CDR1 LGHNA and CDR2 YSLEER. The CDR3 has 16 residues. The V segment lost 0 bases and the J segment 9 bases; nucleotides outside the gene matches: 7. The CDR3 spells CASSQDRDRGTSPLHF. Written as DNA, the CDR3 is TGCGCCAGCAGCCAAGACCGAGACAGGGGAACTTCACCCCTCCACTTT.

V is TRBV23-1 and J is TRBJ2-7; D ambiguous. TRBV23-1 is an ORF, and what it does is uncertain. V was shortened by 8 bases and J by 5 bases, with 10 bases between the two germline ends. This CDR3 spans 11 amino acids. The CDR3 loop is CASPFVHEQYF. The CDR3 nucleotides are TGCGCCAGCCCATTTGTCCACGAGCAGTACTTC.

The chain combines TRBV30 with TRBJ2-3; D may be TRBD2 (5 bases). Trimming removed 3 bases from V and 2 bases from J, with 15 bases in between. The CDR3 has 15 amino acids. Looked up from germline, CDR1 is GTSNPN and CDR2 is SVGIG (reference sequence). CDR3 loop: CAWSHGGLHTDTQYF. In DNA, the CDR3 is TGTGCCTGGAGCCACGGAGGACTTCACACAGATACGCAGTATTTT.

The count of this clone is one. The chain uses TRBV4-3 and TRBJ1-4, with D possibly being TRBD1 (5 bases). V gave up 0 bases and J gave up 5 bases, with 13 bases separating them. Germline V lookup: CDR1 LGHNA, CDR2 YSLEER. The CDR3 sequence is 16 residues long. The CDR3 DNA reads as TGCGCCAGCAGCCAAGATTGGAGGGGTTCGAATGAAAAACTGTTTTTT. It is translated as CASSQDWRGSNEKLFF.

CDR3 in amino acids: CASSLGQGLSYEQYF. The CDR3, as DNA: TGTGCCAGCAGCTTGGGGCAGGGGCTCTCCTACGAGCAGTACTTC. This chain uses TRBV11-3 with TRBJ2-7; possibly TRBD1 for D (6 bases). From germline, CDR1 is SGHNT and CDR2 YENEEA. V was pared by 3 bases and J by 0 bases, with 12 bases between. The CDR3 totals 15 residues.

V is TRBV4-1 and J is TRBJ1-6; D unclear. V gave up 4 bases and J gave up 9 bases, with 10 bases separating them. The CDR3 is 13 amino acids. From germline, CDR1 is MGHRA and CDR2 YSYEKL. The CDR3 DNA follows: TGCGCCAGCAGCCTCGGTTTTCGTTCACCCCTCCACTTT. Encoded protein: CASSLGFRSPLHF.

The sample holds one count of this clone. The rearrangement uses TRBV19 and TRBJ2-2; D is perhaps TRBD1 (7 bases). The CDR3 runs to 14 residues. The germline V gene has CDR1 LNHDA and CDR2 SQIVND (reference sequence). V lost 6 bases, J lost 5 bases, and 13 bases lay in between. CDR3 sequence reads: CASSSTGRTGELFF. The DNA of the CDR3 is TGTGCCAGTAGCTCGACAGGGAGGACCGGGGAGCTGTTTTTT.

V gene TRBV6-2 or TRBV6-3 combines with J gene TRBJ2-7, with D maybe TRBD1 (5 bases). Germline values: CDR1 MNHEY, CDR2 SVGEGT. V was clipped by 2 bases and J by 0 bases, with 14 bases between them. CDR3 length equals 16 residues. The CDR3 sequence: CASSYLGPHISYEQYF. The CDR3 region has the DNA TGTGCCAGCAGTTACCTGGGGCCCCATATCTCCTACGAGCAGTACTTC.

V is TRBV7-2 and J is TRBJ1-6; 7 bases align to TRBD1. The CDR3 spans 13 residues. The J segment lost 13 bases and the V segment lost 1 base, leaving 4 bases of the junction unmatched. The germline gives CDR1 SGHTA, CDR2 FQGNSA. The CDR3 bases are TGTGCCAGCAGCTTAGGCGACAGGGACCCCCTCCACTTT. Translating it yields CASSLGDRDPLHF.

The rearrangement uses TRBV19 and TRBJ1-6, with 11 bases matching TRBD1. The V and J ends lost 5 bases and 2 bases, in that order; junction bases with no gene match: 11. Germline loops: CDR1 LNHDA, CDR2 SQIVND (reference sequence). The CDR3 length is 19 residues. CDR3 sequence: CASSPGTGGSGAYNSPLHF. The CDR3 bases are TGTGCCAGTAGTCCCGGGACAGGGGGGAGTGGGGCCTATAATTCACCCCTCCACTTT.

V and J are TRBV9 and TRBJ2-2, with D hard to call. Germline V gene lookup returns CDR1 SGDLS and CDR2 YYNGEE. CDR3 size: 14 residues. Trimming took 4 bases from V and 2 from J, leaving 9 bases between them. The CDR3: CASSSHSNTGELFF. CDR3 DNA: TGTGCCAGCAGCTCCCACTCCAACACCGGGGAGCTGTTTTTT.

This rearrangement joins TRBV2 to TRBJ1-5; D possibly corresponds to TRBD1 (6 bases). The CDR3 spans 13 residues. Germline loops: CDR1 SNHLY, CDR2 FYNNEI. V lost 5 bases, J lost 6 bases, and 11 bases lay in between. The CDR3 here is CASSRQVPQPQHF. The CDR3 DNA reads TGTGCCAGCAGTCGACAGGTGCCTCAGCCCCAGCATTTT.

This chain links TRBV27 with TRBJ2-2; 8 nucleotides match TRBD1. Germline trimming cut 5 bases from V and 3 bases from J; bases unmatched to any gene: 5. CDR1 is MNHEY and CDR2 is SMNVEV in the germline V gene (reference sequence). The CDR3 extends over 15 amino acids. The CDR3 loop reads CASSEGDRYTGELFF. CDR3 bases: TGTGCCAGCAGTGAAGGGGACAGGTACACCGGGGAGCTGTTTTTT.

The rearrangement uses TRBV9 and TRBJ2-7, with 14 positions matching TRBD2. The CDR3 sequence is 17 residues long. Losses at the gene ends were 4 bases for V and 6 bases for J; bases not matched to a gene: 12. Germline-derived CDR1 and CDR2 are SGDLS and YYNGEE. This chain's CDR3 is CASSPDAGTSGGGEQYF. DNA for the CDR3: TGTGCCAGCAGCCCCGACGCCGGGACTAGCGGGGGCGGCGAGCAGTACTTC. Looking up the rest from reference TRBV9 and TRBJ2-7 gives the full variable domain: DSGVTQTPKHLITATGQRVTLRCSPRSGDLSVYWYQQSLDQGLQFLIQYYNGEERAKGNILERFSAQQFPDLHSELNLSSLELGDSALYFCASSPDAGTSGGGEQYFGPGTRLTVT.

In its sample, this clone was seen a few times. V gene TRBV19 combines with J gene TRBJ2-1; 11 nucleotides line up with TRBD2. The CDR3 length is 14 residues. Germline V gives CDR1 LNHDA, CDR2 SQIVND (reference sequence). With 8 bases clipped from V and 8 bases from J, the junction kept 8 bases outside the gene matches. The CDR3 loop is CASSTSGGIYEQFF. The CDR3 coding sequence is TGTGCCAGTTCAACTAGCGGGGGAATCTATGAGCAGTTCTTC.

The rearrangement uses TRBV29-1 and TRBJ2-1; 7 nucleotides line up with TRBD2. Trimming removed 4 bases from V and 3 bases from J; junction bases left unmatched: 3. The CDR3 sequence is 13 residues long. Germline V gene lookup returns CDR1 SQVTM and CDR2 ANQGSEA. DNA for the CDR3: TGCAGCGTTGTGGGGGGGAACTACAATGAGCAGTTCTTC. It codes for CSVVGGNYNEQFF.

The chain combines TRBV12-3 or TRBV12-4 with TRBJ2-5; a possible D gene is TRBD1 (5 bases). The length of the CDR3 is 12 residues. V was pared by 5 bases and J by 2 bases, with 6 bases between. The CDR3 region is CASSDSQETQYF. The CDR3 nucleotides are TGTGCCAGCAGTGACAGTCAAGAGACCCAGTACTTC.